Following are 5 T cell receptor beta chains from one sample sequenced in a study of identical twins. TCRdb analysed the 5' RACE reads with MiXCR anew, one entry per CDR3 protein. The data hold 550,000 to 700,000 distinct CDR3 sequences, with around 20% observed a single time. The sample was also linked to a second study, of T cells expressing NK-cell markers.

What was sequenced was PBMCs. These receptor sequences come from a woman under 30 in good health.

This chain connects TRBV7-9 to TRBJ2-3; D not resolved. Germline V gene sequence: CDR1 SEHNR, CDR2 FQNEAQ (reference sequence). This CDR3 is built from 14 residues. V lost 9 bases to trimming and J lost 1 base, with 14 bases between them. The chain's CDR3 is CASHKKGRTDTQYF. The DNA of the CDR3 is TGTGCCAGTCACAAGAAGGGTCGCACAGATACGCAGTATTTT.

This clonotype was seen ten or more times. The chain has TRBV29-1 and TRBJ2-1, with 7 bases matching TRBD2. CDR3 size: 13 residues. Germline V lookup: CDR1 SQVTM, CDR2 ANQGSEA. Trimming at V came to 3 bases and at J to 8 bases, leaving 7 bases not matched to a gene. CDR3 DNA: TGCAGCGTTGACGCGGGAGTTGGGTATGAGCAGTTCTTC. As protein: CSVDAGVGYEQFF.

This clonotype has a handful of counts. This sequence joins TRBV6-5 and TRBJ2-2; D is ambiguous. Germline V gene data show CDR1 as MNHEY and CDR2 as SVGAGI. V was clipped by 4 bases and J by 6 bases, with 12 bases between them. This CDR3 contains 14 residues. The CDR3 sequence: CASSSIGWAGELFF. CDR3 DNA: TGTGCCAGCAGTTCGATTGGATGGGCCGGGGAGCTGTTTTTT.

This clonotype was seen repeatedly, ten times or more. The CDR3 here is CSVGSSVSYEQYF. The CDR3 coding sequence is TGCAGCGTTGGGTCTAGCGTCTCCTACGAGCAGTACTTC. The rearrangement joins TRBV29-1 to TRBJ2-7; tentative D call: TRBD2 (6 bases). The germline CDR1 and CDR2 sequences are SQVTM and ANQGSEA. Trimming stripped 4 bases from V and 0 bases from J, with 10 bases between. The CDR3 has 13 amino acids.

The gene calls are TRBV24-1 and TRBJ2-3; 10 nucleotides line up with TRBD2. CDR3 length equals 15 residues. Trimming cost V 7 bases and J 3 bases; bases outside gene matches: 6. The V gene's germline CDR1 is KGHDR and CDR2 SFDVKD. CDR3 coding DNA: TGTGCCACCAGCCCGGGACTAGCGTTGACAGATACGCAGTATTTT. Translation gives CATSPGLALTDTQYF.